A selection of T cell receptor beta chains follows, all from one sample in a study of blood T cell repertoires in COVID-19. Sequencing used immunoSEQ multiplex PCR; TCRdb keeps in-frame clones, though not all of them. The sample carries about 290,000 clones, roughly 89% recorded once. The source material was PBMCs or T cells enriched from blood (not recorded which). The receptors were gathered from a woman aged 40-49 years who had recovered from COVID-19. CDR3s leave out the opening cysteine and the closing phenylalanine or tryptophan.

v_call cdr3_aa
TRBV19 ASSIGRGRVNTEAF
TRBV27 ASSGTANTGELF
TRBV19 ASSIRRGGRNSGNTIY
TRBV14 ASSQDWGGLYTEAF
TRBV12-5 ASGVTGAVQPQH
TRBV7-2 ASSFQVAGVSSGELF
TRBV6-5 ASRPGGNYYEQY
TRBV6-2/TRBV6-3 ASSPDRGQTGELF
TRBV5-6 ASSPRSQETQY
TRBV4-3 ASSPLAVMNTEAF
TRBV5-1 ASSLAGSRQETQY
TRBV5-8 ASSSSVSYNSPLH
TRBV7-9 ASSLRTSVQETQY
TRBV2 ASSGGGARVYEQY
TRBV7-2 ASSLVTLAAYNEQF
TRBV7-3 ASSPGLEYEQF
TRBV20-1 SAVDALEQY
TRBV19 ASNPMGARYGYT
TRBV25-1 ASRGTGMQPQH
TRBV6-5 ASRSGTGGSYEQY
TRBV6-5 ASSSGLAGSNEQF